Given below is one T cell receptor (beta chain) in context. The CDR3 covers 14 residues. Germline CDR1 SNHLY, CDR2 FYNNEI. V was cut by 1 base and J by 8 bases, with 14 bases left in between. This sample is drawn from a study of PD-L1 blockade in urothelial cancer. Study-level background: Blood underwent analysis 3 weeks (second dose) and 6 weeks after treatment began.

Generated by immunoSEQ multiplex PCR, the TCRdb table keeps only in-frame clones and is missing some. The sample includes 130,000 or so clones, approximately 88% of them seen just once. Time point noted: pretreatment peripheral blood. Sequenced material: PBMCs, taken around atezolizumab (anti-PD-L1) treatment. The chain uses TRBV2 and TRBJ1-2, with unresolved D. This clonotype was sampled from a man aged 50 or older with urothelial cancer. The CDR3 region is CASSEVNGPSGYTF. CDR3 nucleotides: TGTGCCAGCAGTGAAGTTAACGGGCCTAGCGGCTACACCTTC.